This TCR beta chain was documented in a study of T-cell reconstitution after alpha-beta-depleted transplantation in children. Germline V gene sequence: CDR1 SQVTM, CDR2 ANQGSEA. V lost 7 bases, J lost 8 bases, and 8 bases stayed unmatched. The CDR3 extends over 15 amino acids. Many counts were recorded for this clonotype. As it was prepared, the TCRbeta library received unique molecular identifiers. One entry per CDR3 protein results from TCRdb running MiXCR on the PCR reads. The table records around 600,000 distinct CDR3 sequences, approximately 17% of them present only once. The TCR was taken from a human donor who donated a stem cell graft to a child with acute myeloid leukemia. The chain has TRBV29-1 and TRBJ2-1, with TRBD2 matching over 16 bases. The sample was PBMCs from the stem cell graft donor, taken from the stem cell graft. The CDR3 here is CSGGTSGGAFYEQFF. The CDR3 DNA is TGCAGCGGCGGGACTAGCGGGGGGGCCTTTTATGAGCAGTTCTTC.